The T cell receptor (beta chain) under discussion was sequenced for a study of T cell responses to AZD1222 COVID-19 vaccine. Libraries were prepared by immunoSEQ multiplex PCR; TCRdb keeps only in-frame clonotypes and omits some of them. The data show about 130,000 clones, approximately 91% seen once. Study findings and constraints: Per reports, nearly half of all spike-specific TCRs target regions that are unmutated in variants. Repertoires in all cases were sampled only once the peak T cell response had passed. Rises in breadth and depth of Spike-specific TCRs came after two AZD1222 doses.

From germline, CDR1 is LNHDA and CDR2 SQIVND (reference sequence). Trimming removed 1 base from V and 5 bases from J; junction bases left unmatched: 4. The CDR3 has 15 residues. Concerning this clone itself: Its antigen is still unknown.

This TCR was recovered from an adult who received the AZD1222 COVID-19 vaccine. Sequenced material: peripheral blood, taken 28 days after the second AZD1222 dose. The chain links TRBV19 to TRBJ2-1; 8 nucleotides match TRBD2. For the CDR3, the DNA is TGTGCCAGTAGTATAGCGGGAGGGCCAAACAATGAGCAGTTCTTC. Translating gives CASSIAGGPNNEQFF.